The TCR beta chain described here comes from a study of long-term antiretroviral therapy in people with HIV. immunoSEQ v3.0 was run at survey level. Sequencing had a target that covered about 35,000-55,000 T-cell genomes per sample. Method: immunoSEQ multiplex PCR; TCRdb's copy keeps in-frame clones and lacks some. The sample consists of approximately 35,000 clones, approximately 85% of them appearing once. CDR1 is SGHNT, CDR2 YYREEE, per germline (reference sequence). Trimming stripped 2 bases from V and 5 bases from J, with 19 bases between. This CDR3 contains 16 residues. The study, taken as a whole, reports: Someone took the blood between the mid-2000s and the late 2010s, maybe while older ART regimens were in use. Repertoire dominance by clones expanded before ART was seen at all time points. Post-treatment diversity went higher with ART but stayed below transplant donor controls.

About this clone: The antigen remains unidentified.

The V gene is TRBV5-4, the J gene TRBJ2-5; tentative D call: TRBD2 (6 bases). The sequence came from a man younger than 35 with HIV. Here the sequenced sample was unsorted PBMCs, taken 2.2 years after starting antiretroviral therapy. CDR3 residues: CASSFLTSRGGETQYF. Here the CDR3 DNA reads TGTGCCAGCAGCTTTTTGACTAGTAGGGGCGGGGAGACCCAGTACTTC.